A selection of T cell receptor beta chains follows, all from one sample in a study of blood T cell repertoires in COVID-19. The table came from immunoSEQ multiplex PCR; TCRdb's copy has only in-frame clones and leaves some out. The data contain roughly 290,000 clones, 70% to 90% of them singletons. Sequencing used peripheral blood. Every receptor here comes from a woman aged 55-69 years with acute or convalescent COVID-19. Each CDR3 is given with its conserved first and last residue. A D gene is named only where the DNA matches it firmly. A row's size may be missing; if present it is once, few, many or a size class.

NA	TRBV3-1/TRBV3-2	TRBJ1-6	TRBD1	16	TGTGCCAGCAGCCCCGACCTCGGACAGGGAAATTCACCCCTCCACTTT	CASSPDLGQGNSPLHF
NA	TRBV20-1	TRBJ1-1	NA	11	TGCAGTGCTAGAGCGGGCACTGAAGCTTTCTTT	CSARAGTEAFF
NA	TRBV29-1	TRBJ2-7	NA	14	TGCAGCGTTGAATCTGGGCAGGGGATCGAGGAGCAGTACTTC	CSVESGQGIEEQYF
NA	TRBV11-3	TRBJ2-7	TRBD2	15	TGTGCCAGCAGCTTAGGCCTAGCGGGAGGAACCGAGCAGTACTTC	CASSLGLAGGTEQYF
few	TRBV15	TRBJ2-2	TRBD1	17	TGTGCCACCAGTTACGGGACAGGGGGTCCGAACACCGGGGAGCTGTTTTTT	CATSYGTGGPNTGELFF
NA	TRBV27	TRBJ1-1	NA	13	TGTGCCAGCAAGGCAGGGAAAGGCACTGAAGCTTTCTTT	CASKAGKGTEAFF
NA	TRBV7-9	TRBJ1-4	NA	15	TGTGCCAGCAGCTCGGGACATCTCTTGGGGGAAAAACTGTTTTTT	CASSSGHLLGEKLFF
NA	TRBV15	TRBJ1-5	TRBD1	14	TGTGCCACCAGCAGGGGGACAGGGGGCGGGCCCCAGCATTTT	CATSRGTGGGPQHF
NA	TRBV2	TRBJ2-4	NA	13	TGTGCCAGCACAGGGTTAGCCAAAAACATTCAGTACTTC	CASTGLAKNIQYF
NA	TRBV7-9	TRBJ2-5	NA	16	TGTGCCAGCAGCTTAGTTTCTTTGCAGGGCCAAGAGACCCAGTACTTC	CASSLVSLQGQETQYF
NA	TRBV15	TRBJ2-7	NA	12	TGTGCCACCAGCAGAGACAGCTACGAGCAGTACTTC	CATSRDSYEQYF